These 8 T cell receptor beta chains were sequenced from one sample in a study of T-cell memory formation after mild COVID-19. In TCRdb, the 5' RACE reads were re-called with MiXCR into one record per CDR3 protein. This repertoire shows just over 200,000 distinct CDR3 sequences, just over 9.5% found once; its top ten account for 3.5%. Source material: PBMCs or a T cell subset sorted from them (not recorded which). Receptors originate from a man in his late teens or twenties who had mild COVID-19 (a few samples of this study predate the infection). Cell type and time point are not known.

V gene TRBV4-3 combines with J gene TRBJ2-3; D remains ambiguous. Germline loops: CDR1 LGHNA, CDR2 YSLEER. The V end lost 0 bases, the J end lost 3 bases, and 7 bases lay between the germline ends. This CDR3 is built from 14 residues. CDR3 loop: CASSQDTRTDTQYF. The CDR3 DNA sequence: TGCGCCAGCAGCCAAGATACGAGGACAGATACGCAGTATTTT.

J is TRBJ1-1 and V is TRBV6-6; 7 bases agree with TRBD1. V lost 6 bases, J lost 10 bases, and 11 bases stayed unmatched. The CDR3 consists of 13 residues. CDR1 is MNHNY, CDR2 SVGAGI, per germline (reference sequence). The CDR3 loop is CASRARTGGSAFF. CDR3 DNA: TGTGCCAGCAGAGCCAGGACAGGAGGGTCAGCTTTCTTT.

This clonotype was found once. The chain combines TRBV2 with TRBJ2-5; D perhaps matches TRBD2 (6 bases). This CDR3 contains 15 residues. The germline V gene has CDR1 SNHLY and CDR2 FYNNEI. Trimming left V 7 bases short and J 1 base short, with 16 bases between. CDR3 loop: CASNEMGGGQETQYF. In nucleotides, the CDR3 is TGTGCCAGCAACGAGATGGGGGGAGGCCAAGAGACCCAGTACTTC.

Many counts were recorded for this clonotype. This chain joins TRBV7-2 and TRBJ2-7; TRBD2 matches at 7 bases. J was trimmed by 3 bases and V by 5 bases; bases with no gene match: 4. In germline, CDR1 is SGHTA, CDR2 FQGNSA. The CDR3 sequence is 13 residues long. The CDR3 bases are TGTGCCAGCAGCCTAGGACTAGACTACGAGCAGTACGTC. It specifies CASSLGLDYEQYV.

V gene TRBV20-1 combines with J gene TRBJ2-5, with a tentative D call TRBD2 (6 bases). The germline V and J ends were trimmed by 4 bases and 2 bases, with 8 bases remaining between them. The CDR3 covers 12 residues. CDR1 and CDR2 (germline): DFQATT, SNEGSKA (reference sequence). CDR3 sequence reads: CSAIGRQETQYF. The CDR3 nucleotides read TGCAGTGCTATAGGGAGGCAAGAGACCCAGTACTTC.

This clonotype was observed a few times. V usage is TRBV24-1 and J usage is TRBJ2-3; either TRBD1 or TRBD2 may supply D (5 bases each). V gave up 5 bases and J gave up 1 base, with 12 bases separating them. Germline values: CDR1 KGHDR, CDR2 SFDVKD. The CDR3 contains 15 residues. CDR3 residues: CATSAWVGGTDTQYF. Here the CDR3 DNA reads TGTGCCACCAGTGCCTGGGTGGGGGGCACAGATACGCAGTATTTT.

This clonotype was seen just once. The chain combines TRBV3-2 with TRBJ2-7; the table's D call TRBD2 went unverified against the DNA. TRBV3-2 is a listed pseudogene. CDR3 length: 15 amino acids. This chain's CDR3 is CASSQGSRDYNEEYV. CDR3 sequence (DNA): TGTGCCAGCAGCCAAGGGTCCCGGGACTACAATGAGGAGTACGTC.

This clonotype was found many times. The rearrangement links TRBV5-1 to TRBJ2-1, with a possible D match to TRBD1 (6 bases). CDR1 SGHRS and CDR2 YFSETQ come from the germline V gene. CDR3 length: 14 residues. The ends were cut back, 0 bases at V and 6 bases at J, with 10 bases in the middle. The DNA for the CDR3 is TGCGCCAGCAGCTTGGGGGACAAAGTCAATGAGCAGTTCTTC. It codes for CASSLGDKVNEQFF. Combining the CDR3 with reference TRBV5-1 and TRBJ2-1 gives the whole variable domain KAGVTQTPRYLIKTRGQQVTLSCSPISGHRSVSWYQQTPGQGLQFLFEYFSETQRNKGNFPGRFSGRQFSNSRSEMNVSTLELGDSALYLCASSLGDKVNEQFFGPGTRLTVL.